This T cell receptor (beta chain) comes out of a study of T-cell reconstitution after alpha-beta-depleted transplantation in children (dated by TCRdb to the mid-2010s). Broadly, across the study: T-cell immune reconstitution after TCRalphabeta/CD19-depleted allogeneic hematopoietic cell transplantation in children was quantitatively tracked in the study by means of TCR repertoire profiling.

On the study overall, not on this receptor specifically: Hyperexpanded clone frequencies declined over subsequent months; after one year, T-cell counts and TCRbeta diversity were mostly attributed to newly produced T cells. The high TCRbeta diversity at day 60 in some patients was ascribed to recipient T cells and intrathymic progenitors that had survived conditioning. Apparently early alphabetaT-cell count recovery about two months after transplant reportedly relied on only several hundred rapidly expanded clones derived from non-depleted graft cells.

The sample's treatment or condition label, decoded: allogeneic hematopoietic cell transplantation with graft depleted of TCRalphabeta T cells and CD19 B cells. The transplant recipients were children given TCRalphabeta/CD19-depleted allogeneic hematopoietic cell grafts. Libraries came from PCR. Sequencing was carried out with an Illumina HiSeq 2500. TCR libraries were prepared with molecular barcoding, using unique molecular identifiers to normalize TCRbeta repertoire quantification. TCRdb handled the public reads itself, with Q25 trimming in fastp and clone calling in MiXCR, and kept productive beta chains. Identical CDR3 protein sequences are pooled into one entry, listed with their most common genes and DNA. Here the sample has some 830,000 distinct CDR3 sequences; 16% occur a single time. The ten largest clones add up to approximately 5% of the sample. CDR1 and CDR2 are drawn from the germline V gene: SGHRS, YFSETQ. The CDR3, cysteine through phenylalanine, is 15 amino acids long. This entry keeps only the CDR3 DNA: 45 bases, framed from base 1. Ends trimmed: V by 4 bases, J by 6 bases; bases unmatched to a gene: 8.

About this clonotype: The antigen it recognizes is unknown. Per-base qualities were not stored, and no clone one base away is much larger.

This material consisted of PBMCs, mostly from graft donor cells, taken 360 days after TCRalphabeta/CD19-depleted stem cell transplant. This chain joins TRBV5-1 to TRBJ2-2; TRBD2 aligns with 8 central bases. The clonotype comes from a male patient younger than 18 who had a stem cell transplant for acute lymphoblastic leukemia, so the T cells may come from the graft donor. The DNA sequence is TGCGCCAGCAGCCCCGGGACTAGTAGGGCCGGGGAGCTGTTTTTT. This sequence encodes CASSPGTSRAGELFF.